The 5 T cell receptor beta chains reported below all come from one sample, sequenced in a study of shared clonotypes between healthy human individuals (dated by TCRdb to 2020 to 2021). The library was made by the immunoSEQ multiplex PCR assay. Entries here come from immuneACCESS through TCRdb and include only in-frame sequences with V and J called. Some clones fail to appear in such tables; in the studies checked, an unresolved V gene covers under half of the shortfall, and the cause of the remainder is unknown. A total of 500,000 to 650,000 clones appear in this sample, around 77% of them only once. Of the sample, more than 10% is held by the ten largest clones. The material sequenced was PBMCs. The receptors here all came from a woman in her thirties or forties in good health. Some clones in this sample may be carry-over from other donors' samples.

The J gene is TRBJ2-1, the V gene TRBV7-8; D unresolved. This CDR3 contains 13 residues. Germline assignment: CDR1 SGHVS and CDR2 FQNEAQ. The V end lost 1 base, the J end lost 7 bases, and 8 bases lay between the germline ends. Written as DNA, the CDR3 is TGTGCCAGCAGCTTAGACCCGCTGAATGAGCAGTTCTTC. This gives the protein CASSLDPLNEQFF.

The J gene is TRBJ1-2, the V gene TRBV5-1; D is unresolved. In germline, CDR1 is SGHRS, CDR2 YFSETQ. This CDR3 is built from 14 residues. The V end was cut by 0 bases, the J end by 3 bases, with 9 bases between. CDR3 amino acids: CASSLGASHYGYTF. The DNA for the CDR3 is TGCGCCAGCAGCTTGGGGGCCAGCCACTATGGCTACACCTTC.

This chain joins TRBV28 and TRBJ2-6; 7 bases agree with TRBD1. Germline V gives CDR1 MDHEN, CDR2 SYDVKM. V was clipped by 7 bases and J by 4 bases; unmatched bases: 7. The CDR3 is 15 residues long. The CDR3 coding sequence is TGTGCCAGCACCATAGGGGGCGCCGGGGCCAACGTCCTGACTTTC. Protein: CASTIGGAGANVLTF.

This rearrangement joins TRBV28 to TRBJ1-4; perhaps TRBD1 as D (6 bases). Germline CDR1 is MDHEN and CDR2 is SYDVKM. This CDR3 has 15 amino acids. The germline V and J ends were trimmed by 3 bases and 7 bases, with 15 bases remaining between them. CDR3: CASSFGGAQGEKLFF. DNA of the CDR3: TGTGCCAGCAGTTTTGGGGGGGCGCAGGGTGAAAAACTGTTTTTT. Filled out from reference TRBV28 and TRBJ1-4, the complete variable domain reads DVKVTQSSRYLVKRTGEKVFLECVQDMDHENMFWYRQDPGLGLRLIYFSYDVKMKEKGDIPEGYSVSREKKERFSLILESASTNQTSMYLCASSFGGAQGEKLFFGSGTQLSVL.

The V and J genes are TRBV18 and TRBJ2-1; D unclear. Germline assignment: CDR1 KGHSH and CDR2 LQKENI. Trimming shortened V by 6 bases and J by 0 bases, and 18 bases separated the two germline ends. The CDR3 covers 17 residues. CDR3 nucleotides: TGTGCCAGCTCGCCCATCTTTATGTCAGGCTCCTACAATGAGCAGTTCTTC. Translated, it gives CASSPIFMSGSYNEQFF.